Included here is one T cell receptor (beta chain) sequence, with context. Its specificity is unknown. The source of the sample is a study of cytomegalovirus exposure and HLA in healthy donors. Sequencing used immunoSEQ multiplex PCR; TCRdb keeps in-frame clones, though not all of them. The profile covers a few hundred thousand clones, with 80% to 90% appearing a single time and 0.83% taken by the ten largest. The study, taken as a whole, reports: It was found in a later analysis that first-cohort TCR clusters tended to co-occur in the approximately 120 validation repertoires. Rarity marked most TCR sequences, yet some public TCRs occurred in many donors. Reports credit the classifier with highly specific, highly sensitive diagnosis of cytomegalovirus status.

Germline assignment: CDR1 SGHRS and CDR2 YFSETQ. The CDR3 sequence is 14 residues long. Trimming removed 4 bases at V and 3 bases at J, with 10 bases between. The sequencing sample was made of PBMCs. The V gene is TRBV5-1, the J gene TRBJ2-2; D gene ambiguous. The origin of this receptor is a woman between 18 and 30 years old in good health and CMV-seronegative. The CDR3 sequence: CASSHQVDTGELFF. The CDR3 DNA is TGCGCCAGCAGCCATCAGGTTGACACCGGGGAGCTGTTTTTT. The variable domain in full, completed from reference TRBV5-1 and TRBJ2-2, reads KAGVTQTPRYLIKTRGQQVTLSCSPISGHRSVSWYQQTPGQGLQFLFEYFSETQRNKGNFPGRFSGRQFSNSRSEMNVSTLELGDSALYLCASSHQVDTGELFFGEGSRLTVL.